The rows below give T cell receptor beta chains drawn from one sample of a study of control samples from healthy donors and cancer patients. Repertoires were generated with immunoSEQ multiplex PCR, while TCRdb's copy carries only in-frame clones and drops some. The sample has fewer than 85,000 clones; 70% to 90% are singletons. Sequencing was carried out using blood. These receptors were taken from a man aged 50 to 60 in good health. CDR3s include the opening cysteine and the closing phenylalanine or tryptophan. The order of the fields is V gene, CDR3 protein.

>TRBV3-1/TRBV3-2
CASSQGPETQYF
>TRBV2
CASTYGTGFSGNTIYF
>TRBV21-1
CASSKASGTPTEAFF
>TRBV6-5
CASSVTTAYNEKLFF
>TRBV6-6
CASAGTGSYNYGYTF
>TRBV6-5
CASSPLRGRYNEQFF
>TRBV24-1
CATSDPTGRGRGGGDTQYF
>TRBV10-3
CAIRDPGQIFYGYTF
>TRBV7-9
CASSPGTGGEENEQYF
>TRBV24-1
CATSAGPGNYGYTF
>TRBV10-3
CAVDLGNTIYF
>TRBV15
CATSREAAGAGEQYF
>TRBV19
CASSIRGSDYGYTF
>TRBV24-1
CATSDGFGGFEAFF
>TRBV3-1/TRBV3-2
CASSQGITGGWGGYTF
>TRBV24-1
CATSALGNQPQHF
>TRBV11-2
CASSLDSGRGMNYGYTF
>TRBV3-1/TRBV3-2
CASSQGTDRSEQFF
>TRBV5-4
CASSPKGGQGSYEQYF
>TRBV7-9
CASSPRGLAGHEQYF
>TRBV3-1/TRBV3-2
CASSQTGAGNTIYF
>TRBV6-6
CASSYAGDPYEQYF
>TRBV27
CASTAALPPYEQYF
>TRBV6-5
CASSYSLGSPGELFF